This note documents a single TCR beta chain sequence. Its antigen is undetermined. The data belong to a study of blood T cells in healthy people across ages. Combining a sample-barcoded 5' primer with a J-beta primer mix, a second PCR ran for roughly 7 to 12 cycles. A single record per CDR3 protein comes from TCRdb applying MiXCR to the 5' RACE reads. The sample holds some 1.1 million distinct CDR3 sequences, about two fifths seen once. Study results and limitations: Long-lived donors carried more naive CD4+ cells and greater diversity than aged donors. As age increased, TCR beta diversity per million T cells fell in a roughly linear fashion. Shifts in expanded clonotypes may have been confounded by donor CMV status, which was unknown.

At least 5 micrograms of total RNA were extracted per sample. Trimming shortened V by 2 bases and J by 6 bases, and 19 bases separated the two germline ends. Germline CDR1 and CDR2: SGHTA and FQGNSA. CDR3 size: 16 residues. The chain has TRBV7-2 and TRBJ1-2; TRBD1 might be the D (6 bases). The source material was blood. The TCR comes from a man aged 18-30 years in good health. CDR3 coding DNA: TGTGCCAGCAGCTTATCGGGGGACATGGATCGAAATGGCTACACCTTC. It translates to CASSLSGDMDRNGYTF. The whole variable domain, filled in from reference TRBV7-2 and TRBJ1-2, reads GAGVSQSPSNKVTEKGKDVELRCDPISGHTALYWYRQSLGQGLEFLIYFQGNSAPDKSGLPSDRFSAERTGGSVSTLTIQRTQQEDSAVYLCASSLSGDMDRNGYTFGSGTRLTVV.